This T cell receptor beta chain was retrieved from a study of T cells in Graves' hyperthyroidism and ophthalmopathy. Many counts were recorded for this clonotype. Amplification of TCR beta CDR3 regions used RNA as the template. Primed by the HTBI set, a first-round RT-PCR was run on the TCR CDR3. TCRdb ran MiXCR on the multiplex PCR reads and lists one entry per CDR3 protein. The table records around 440,000 distinct CDR3 sequences, less than 20% of them present only once. The TCR was taken from a woman younger than 30 with Graves' hyperthyroidism. Sequenced material: blood.

Here the CDR3 reads CASRASTGLSYNEQFF. In nucleotides, the CDR3 is TGCGCCAGCAGGGCGAGTACGGGTCTCTCCTACAATGAGCAGTTCTTC. The rearrangement links TRBV10-2 to TRBJ2-1, with D unresolved. Trimming took off 6 bases at V and 0 bases at J, with 15 bases between the two ends. This CDR3 contains 16 residues. CDR1 is WSHSY and CDR2 is SAAADI in the germline V gene.